The entry below describes one T cell receptor beta chain. Its specificity is unknown. This CDR3 has 14 residues. V lost 0 bases and J lost 4, with 10 bases in between. Germline V gives CDR1 KGHSH, CDR2 LQKENI. The record originates from a study of cytomegalovirus exposure and HLA in healthy donors. Study-wide findings and caveats: Through in vitro validation, a few CMV-associated chains were shown to be specific for CMV antigens.

Amplification used 60 Vbeta primers and 13 Jbeta primers. The method was immunoSEQ multiplex PCR; TCRdb's version includes in-frame clones alone and lacks a portion of them. In the table there are 150,000 to 200,000 clones, approximately 67% of which are singletons. Sequencing was done on a sample of PBMCs. This chain joins TRBV18 and TRBJ2-7, with D hard to call. This receptor was identified in a middle-aged man in good health and CMV-seronegative. In DNA form, the CDR3 reads TGTGCCAGCTCACCACCTAGCCTATCTTACGAGCAGTACTTC. It translates to CASSPPSLSYEQYF.